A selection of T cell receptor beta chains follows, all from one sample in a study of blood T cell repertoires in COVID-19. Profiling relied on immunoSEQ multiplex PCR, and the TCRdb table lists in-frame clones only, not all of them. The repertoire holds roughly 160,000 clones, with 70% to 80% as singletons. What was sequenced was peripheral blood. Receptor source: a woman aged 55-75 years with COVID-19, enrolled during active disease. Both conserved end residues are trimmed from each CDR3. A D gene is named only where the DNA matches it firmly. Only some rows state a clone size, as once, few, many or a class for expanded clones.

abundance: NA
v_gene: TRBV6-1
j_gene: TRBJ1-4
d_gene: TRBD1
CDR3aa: ASSEDRGSEKLF

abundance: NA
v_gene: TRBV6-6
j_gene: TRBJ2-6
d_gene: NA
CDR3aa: ASSRQLTDRAGGANVLT

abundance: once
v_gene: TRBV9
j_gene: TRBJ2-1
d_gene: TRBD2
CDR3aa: ASSVTSDYYNEQF

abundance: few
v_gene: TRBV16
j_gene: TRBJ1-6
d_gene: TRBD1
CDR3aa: ASSQSLRGRNSPLH

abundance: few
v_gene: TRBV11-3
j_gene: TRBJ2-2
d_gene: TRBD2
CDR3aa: ASSFSGRANGELF

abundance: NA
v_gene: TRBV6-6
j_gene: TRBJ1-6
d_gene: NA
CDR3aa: ASSYLNSPLH

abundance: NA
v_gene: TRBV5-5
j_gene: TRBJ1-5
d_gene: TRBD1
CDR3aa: ASSITGTGGNQPQH

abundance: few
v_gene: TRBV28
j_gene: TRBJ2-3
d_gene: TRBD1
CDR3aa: ASSPDRDVGADTQY

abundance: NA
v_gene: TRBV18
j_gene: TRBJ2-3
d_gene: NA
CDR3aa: ASSPLEADTQY

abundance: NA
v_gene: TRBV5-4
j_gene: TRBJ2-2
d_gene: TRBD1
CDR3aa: ASSMGQGNTGELF

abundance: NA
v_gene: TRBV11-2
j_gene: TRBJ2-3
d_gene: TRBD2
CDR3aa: ASSPGTSGGRY

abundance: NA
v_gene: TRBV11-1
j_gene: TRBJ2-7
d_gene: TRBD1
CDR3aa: ASSEQGINEQY

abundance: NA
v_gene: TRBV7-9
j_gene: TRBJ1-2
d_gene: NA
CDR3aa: ASGQLGDGYT

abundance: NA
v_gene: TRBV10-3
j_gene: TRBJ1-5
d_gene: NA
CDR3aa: AISTGVPGLENQPQH

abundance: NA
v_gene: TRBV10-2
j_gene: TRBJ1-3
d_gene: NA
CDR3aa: ASRGIGNTIY

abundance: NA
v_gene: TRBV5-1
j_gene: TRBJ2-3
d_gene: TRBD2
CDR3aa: ASSLEKASGGALTQY

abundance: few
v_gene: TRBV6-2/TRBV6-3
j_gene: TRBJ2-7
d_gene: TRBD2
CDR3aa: ASSASGRFYEQY

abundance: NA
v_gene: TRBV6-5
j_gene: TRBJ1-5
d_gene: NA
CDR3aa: ASSYGQGRYNQPQH

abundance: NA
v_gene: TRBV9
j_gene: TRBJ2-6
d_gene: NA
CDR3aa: ASSVDNSGANVLT

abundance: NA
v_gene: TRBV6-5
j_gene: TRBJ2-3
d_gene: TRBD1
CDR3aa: ASSLDRVSADTQY

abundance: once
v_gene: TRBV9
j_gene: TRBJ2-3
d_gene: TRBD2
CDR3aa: ASSVGSSGRVADTQY

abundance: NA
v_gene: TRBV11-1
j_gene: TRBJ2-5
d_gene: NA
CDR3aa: ASSFGSQETQY

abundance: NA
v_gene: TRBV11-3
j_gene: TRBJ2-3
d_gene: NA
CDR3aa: ASSLAGVGDTQY

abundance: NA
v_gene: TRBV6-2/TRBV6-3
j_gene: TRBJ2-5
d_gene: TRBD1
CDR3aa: ASSRGDRDRETQY

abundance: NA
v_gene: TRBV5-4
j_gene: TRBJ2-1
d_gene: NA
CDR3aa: ASSLARGGPQF

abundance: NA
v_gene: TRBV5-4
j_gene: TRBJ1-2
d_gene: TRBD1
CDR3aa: ASSLAFGTAANYGYT

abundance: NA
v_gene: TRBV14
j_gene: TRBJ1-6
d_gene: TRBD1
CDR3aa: ASSQDPRGVSPLH

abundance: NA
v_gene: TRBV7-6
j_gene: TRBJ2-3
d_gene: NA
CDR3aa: ASSSEDTQY

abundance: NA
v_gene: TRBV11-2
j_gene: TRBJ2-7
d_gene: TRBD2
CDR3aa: ASSFIQTSGRSYEQY

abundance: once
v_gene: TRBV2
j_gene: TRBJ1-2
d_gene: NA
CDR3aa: ASSENSLTDGYT

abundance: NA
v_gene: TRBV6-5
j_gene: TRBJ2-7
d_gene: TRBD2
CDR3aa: ASRRKLAGEAGQY

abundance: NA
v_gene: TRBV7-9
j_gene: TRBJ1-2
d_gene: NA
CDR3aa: ASSLEDRRYGYT

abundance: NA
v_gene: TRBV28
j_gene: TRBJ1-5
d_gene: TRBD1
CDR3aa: ASSGTGYGQPQH

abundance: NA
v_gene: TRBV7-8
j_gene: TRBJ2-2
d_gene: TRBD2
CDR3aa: ASSLDGRAFGGELF

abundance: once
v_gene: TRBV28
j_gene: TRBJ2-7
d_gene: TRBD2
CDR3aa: ASKVAGEVYEQY

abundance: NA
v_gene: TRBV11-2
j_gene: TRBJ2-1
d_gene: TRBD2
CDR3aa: ASSLEAGLAGGIYNEQF

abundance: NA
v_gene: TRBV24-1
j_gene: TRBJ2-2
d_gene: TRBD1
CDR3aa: ATSGTGIGELF

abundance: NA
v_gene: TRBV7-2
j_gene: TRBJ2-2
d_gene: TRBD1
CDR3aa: ASSMDRITGELF

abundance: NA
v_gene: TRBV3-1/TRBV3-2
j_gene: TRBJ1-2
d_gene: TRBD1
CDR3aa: ASSQDRDRVGGYT

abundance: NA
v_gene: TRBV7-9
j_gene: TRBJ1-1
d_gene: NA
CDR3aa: ASSLAAAGWSTEAF

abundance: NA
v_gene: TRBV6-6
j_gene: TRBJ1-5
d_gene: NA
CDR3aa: ASSYVQGPSNQPQH

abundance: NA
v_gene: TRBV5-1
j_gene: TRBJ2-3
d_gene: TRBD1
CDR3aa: ASSSRQGEVTDTQY

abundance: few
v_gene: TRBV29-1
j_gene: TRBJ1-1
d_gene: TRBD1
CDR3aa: SVHRTTGAEAF

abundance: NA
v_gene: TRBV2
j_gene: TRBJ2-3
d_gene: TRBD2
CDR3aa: ASSESFSGSSIDTQY